These 3 T cell receptor beta chains came from one sample sequenced in a study of shared clonotypes between healthy human individuals. Produced via immunoSEQ multiplex PCR; TCRdb's table is partial and in-frame only. In the table there are 300,000 to 400,000 clones, around 72% of which are singletons. The sequencing sample was made of memory CD4+ T cells sorted from blood. Subset: CD45RA-negative fraction. The receptors come from a man younger than 40 in good health.

The V call is TRBV29-1, the J call TRBJ2-5; D gene uncertain. Deletions cut 2 bases from V and 4 bases from J, with 8 bases between. CDR3 size: 12 residues. CDR1 is SQVTM, CDR2 ANQGSEA, per germline. CDR3 protein: CSVEIQRETQYF. The CDR3 DNA follows: TGCAGCGTTGAAATTCAAAGAGAGACCCAGTACTTC.

The J gene is TRBJ1-4, the V gene TRBV7-2; possible D gene TRBD1, 5 bases. V shed 4 bases and J shed 6 bases, with 12 bases lying between them. Germline V CDR1 and CDR2: SGHTA, FQGNSA. CDR3 length: 14 residues. DNA for the CDR3: TGTGCCAGCAGCTGGGACCCCAGGGATGAAAAACTGTTTTTT. This sequence encodes CASSWDPRDEKLFF.

This clone has only a few counts. CDR3 nucleotides: TGTGCCATCAGTACGGACAGGGACCAGCCCCAGCATTTT. Protein product: CAISTDRDQPQHF. This chain connects TRBV10-3 to TRBJ1-5, with TRBD1 matching over 8 bases. Trimming at V came to 5 bases and at J to 7 bases, leaving 4 bases not matched to a gene. This CDR3 is 13 amino acids long. Germline V lookup: CDR1 ENHRY, CDR2 SYGVKD.